This T cell receptor beta chain emerged from a study of blood T cell repertoires in COVID-19. Study in general: The study drew acute and convalescent COVID-19 samples from the United States, Italy and Spain. PBMCs, B-cell-depleted T cells, or T cells were the source of the cDNA or gDNA that made up the material.

The CDR3 extends over 13 amino acids. V shed 0 bases and J shed 5 bases, with 4 bases lying between them. Germline V gene lookup returns CDR1 MNHNY and CDR2 SVGAGI (reference sequence). Clones were read by immunoSEQ multiplex PCR, and TCRdb kept only the in-frame ones, dropping some. The sample gives fewer than 300,000 clones, roughly 79% of which show up once; under 3% is in the top ten. This rearrangement joins TRBV6-6 to TRBJ2-2; no definite D call. This clonotype was obtained from an older woman with active or convalescent COVID-19. Sequenced sample: peripheral blood. The CDR3 region has the DNA TGTGCCAGCAGTTACTCGTCGACCGGGGAGCTGTTTTTT. It codes for CASSYSSTGELFF.